This T cell receptor beta chain derives from a study of molecular identifiers for immune sequencing clone quantification. Study results and limitations: Spiked Jurkat TCR RNA originating from one cell could reportedly be identified amid one million naive cells.

Ten or more counts support this clonotype. Its antigen is currently unknown. Each CDR3 protein is one row after TCRdb ran MiXCR on the PCR reads. The repertoire holds roughly 630,000 distinct CDR3 sequences, with 25% as singletons. CDR3 size: 13 residues. The V gene lost 4 bases and the J gene lost 4 bases, with 11 bases spanning the gap. Germline assignment: CDR1 SGHNT and CDR2 YYREEE (reference sequence). This chain joins TRBV5-4 and TRBJ2-5; D ambiguous. Material for sequencing was naive CD8+ T cells from blood, with Jurkat cell RNA spiked in. Indicated subset: FACS-sorted CD8+CD4-CCR7+CD45RA+ naive T cells. The source of this sequence is a human donor in good health. Some libraries in this study had Jurkat cell RNA spiked in. The CDR3 reads CASSLQPGETQYF. The CDR3 DNA sequence: TGTGCCAGCAGCCTACAGCCCGGAGAGACCCAGTACTTC.